What follows are 20 T cell receptor beta chains derived from one specimen sequenced in a study of early T cells in non-severe SARS-CoV-2 infection. TCRdb ran MiXCR on the 5' RACE reads and lists one entry per CDR3 protein. Found here are more than 50,000 distinct CDR3 sequences, approximately 13% of them singletons; the top ten hold about a tenth. Sequencing used whole blood, obtained at baseline. The source is an adult who was a healthcare worker with PCR-confirmed SARS-CoV-2 infection or an uninfected control (not recorded which).

This clonotype occurred a few times. The genes are TRBV11-2 and TRBJ2-2, with D perhaps being TRBD1 or TRBD2 (5 bases each). The V end lost 5 bases, the J end lost 0 bases, and 13 bases lay between the germline ends. CDR1 is SGHAT, CDR2 FQNNGV, per germline. The CDR3 has 16 residues. CDR3 region: CASSPSGAPNTGELFF. The CDR3 DNA is TGTGCCAGCAGCCCCTCCGGGGCACCGAACACCGGGGAGCTGTTTTTT.

This clonotype has a count of ten or more. The chain links TRBV5-1 to TRBJ1-1; no firm D call. Deletions cut 4 bases from V and 1 base from J, with 14 bases between. CDR3 length equals 15 residues. Germline V lookup: CDR1 SGHRS, CDR2 YFSETQ. CDR3 nucleotides: TGCGCCAGCAGCCCCCCAGATCGGGAGAACACTGAAGCTTTCTTT. Encoded protein: CASSPPDRENTEAFF.

CDR3 DNA sequence: TGCAGTGCTAGCCCTTCGAGGGGGAAGACTGAAGCTTTCTTT. Translation: CSASPSRGKTEAFF. The rearrangement links TRBV20-1 to TRBJ1-1; weak D call: TRBD1 (6 bases). The CDR3 has 14 amino acids. The germline V gene encodes CDR1 DFQATT and CDR2 SNEGSKA (reference sequence). V was pared by 3 bases and J by 5 bases, with 16 bases between.

This clonotype was observed at least ten times. The chain has TRBV7-8 and TRBJ1-1, with D possibly matching TRBD1 (6 bases). The CDR3 sequence is 17 residues long. The V gene lost 5 bases and the J gene lost 1 base, with 20 bases spanning the gap. Germline assignment: CDR1 SGHVS and CDR2 FQNEAQ. The CDR3 sequence is CASSRLGASFRNTEAFF. CDR3 DNA sequence: TGTGCCAGCAGCCGACTGGGGGCCTCGTTTCGGAACACTGAAGCTTTCTTT.

This clonotype appeared many times. The chain is built from TRBV28 and TRBJ1-5; D is ambiguous. Deletions cut 7 bases from V and 5 bases from J, with 15 bases between. CDR3 length: 14 amino acids. The germline gives CDR1 MDHEN, CDR2 SYDVKM. CDR3 DNA sequence: TGTGCCAGCACCCCTCACGGGCCCGATCAGCCCCAGCATTTT. This gives the protein CASTPHGPDQPQHF. The complete variable domain, with remaining parts taken from reference TRBV28 and TRBJ1-5, reads DVKVTQSSRYLVKRTGEKVFLECVQDMDHENMFWYRQDPGLGLRLIYFSYDVKMKEKGDIPEGYSVSREKKERFSLILESASTNQTSMYLCASTPHGPDQPQHFGDGTRLSIL.

The rearrangement joins TRBV13 to TRBJ1-1; perhaps TRBD1 as D (6 bases). The CDR3 spans 13 residues. Germline CDR1 is PRHDT and CDR2 is FYEKMQ (reference sequence). V was pared by 1 base and J by 10 bases, with 13 bases between. For the CDR3, the DNA is TGTGCCAGCAGCTTAGTCGGCAGGGGACCAGCTTTCTTT. Amino acid sequence: CASSLVGRGPAFF.

The chain employs TRBV10-3 and TRBJ2-7; the match to TRBD2 covers 8 bases. Germline values: CDR1 ENHRY, CDR2 SYGVKD. Trimming cost V 2 bases and J 3 bases; bases outside gene matches: 6. This CDR3 region has 15 residues. This CDR3 reads CAISEELRGDYEQYF. DNA for the CDR3: TGTGCCATCAGTGAGGAGTTGCGGGGGGACTACGAGCAGTACTTC.

This clonotype was observed a few times. The chain uses TRBV28 and TRBJ2-7; no clear D. The CDR3 has 15 residues. With 5 bases removed from V and 3 bases from J, the gap between germline ends came to 17 bases. Germline CDR1 MDHEN, CDR2 SYDVKM. The chain's CDR3 is CASSDPPPRVYEQYF. The CDR3 DNA is TGTGCCAGCAGTGACCCCCCTCCAAGGGTCTACGAGCAGTACTTC.

The chain couples TRBV6-5 to TRBJ1-2; tentatively, D is TRBD1 (5 bases). The length of the CDR3 is 15 residues. Per germline, CDR1 MNHEY and CDR2 SVGAGI. V lost 6 bases to trimming and J lost 6 bases, with 20 bases between them. The CDR3 nucleotides are TGTGCCAGCAGGTCCTGGAATGGGGCCCGCGATGGCTACACCTTC. It is translated as CASRSWNGARDGYTF.

This chain links TRBV27 with TRBJ1-1; possible D gene TRBD1, 5 bases. Trimming cost V 2 bases and J 3 bases, with 7 bases left between them. The CDR3 runs 13 residues. Germline lookup yields CDR1 MNHEY and CDR2 SMNVEV (reference sequence). The CDR3 loop is CASSLRGYTEAFF. CDR3 nucleotide sequence: TGTGCCAGCAGTTTAAGGGGCTACACTGAAGCTTTCTTT.

The sample holds a few counts of this clonotype. The chain links TRBV7-8 to TRBJ2-5, with TRBD2 identical over 9 bases. V lost 2 bases, J lost 5 bases, and 12 bases stayed unmatched. The CDR3 loop spans 17 amino acids. Germline CDR1 SGHVS, CDR2 FQNEAQ. CDR3 DNA sequence: TGTGCCAGCAGCTTAAGGGGAGGCGGGAGGGCCGCGGAGACCCAGTACTTC. This encodes CASSLRGGGRAAETQYF.

This clonotype came up many times. The chain joins TRBV7-2 to TRBJ1-3; 8 nucleotides agree with TRBD1. CDR1 SGHTA and CDR2 FQGNSA come from the germline V gene. This CDR3 comprises 14 residues. The ends lost 6 bases at V and 3 bases at J; junction bases unmatched: 4. The CDR3: CASRRQGSGNTIYF. CDR3 sequence (DNA): TGTGCCAGCAGGAGACAGGGGAGTGGAAACACCATATATTTT.

The V and J genes are TRBV12-2 and TRBJ2-3; the DNA was not used to check the table's D call, TRBD2. TRBV12-2 constitutes a pseudogene. The CDR3 runs to 15 residues. The CDR3 here is CASPRGLASTDTQYF. CDR3 nucleotide sequence: TGTGCAAGTCCTCGAGGTCTAGCCAGCACAGATACGCAGTATTTT.

The V and J genes are TRBV24-1 and TRBJ2-2; either TRBD1 or TRBD2 may supply D (5 bases each). The V end lost 4 bases, the J end lost 2 bases, and 13 bases lay between the germline ends. CDR1 is KGHDR, CDR2 SFDVKD, per germline. The CDR3 runs to 16 residues. CDR3 sequence reads: CATSEPRDVNTGELFF. For the CDR3, the DNA is TGTGCCACCAGTGAGCCCCGGGACGTAAACACCGGGGAGCTGTTTTTT.

Only a few counts were recorded for this clonotype. The chain combines TRBV3-1 with TRBJ1-5; 7 bases agree with TRBD1. V trimming: 0 bases; J trimming: 2 bases; junction bases outside the gene matches: 10. The CDR3 sequence is 18 residues long. The germline CDR1 and CDR2 sequences are LGHDT and YNNKEL (reference sequence). CDR3 bases: TGTGCCAGCAGCCAAGAGGGAACAGGGACAGTTGGCAATCAGCCCCAGCATTTT. This sequence encodes CASSQEGTGTVGNQPQHF.

J is TRBJ2-1 and V is TRBV7-6, with a weak D call TRBD1 (6 bases). The CDR3 totals 18 residues. The germline V gene encodes CDR1 SGHVS and CDR2 FNYEAQ. Trimming shortened V by 5 bases and J by 0 bases, and 20 bases separated the two germline ends. CDR3 bases: TGTGCCAGCAGCCCCGGTGTGGAGAGGGGGAGCTCCTACAATGAGCAGTTCTTC. Encoded protein: CASSPGVERGSSYNEQFF.

This clonotype has a handful of counts. The chain combines TRBV18 with TRBJ2-7, with 8 bases that match TRBD1. Germline V lookup: CDR1 KGHSH, CDR2 LQKENI. The CDR3 sequence is 14 residues long. Trimming at V came to 8 bases and at J to 2 bases, leaving 8 bases not matched to a gene. The CDR3 DNA is TGTGCCAGCACTACAGGGGGTGGTGCCTACGAGCAGTACTTC. Translating gives CASTTGGGAYEQYF.

In its sample, this clonotype was seen many times. The genes are TRBV11-2 and TRBJ2-3, with 12 bases aligning to TRBD2. V was clipped by 6 bases and J by 1 base; unmatched bases: 5. The germline V gene encodes CDR1 SGHAT and CDR2 FQNNGV. This CDR3 region has 16 residues. CDR3 residues: CASRPRLAGGTDTQYF. The CDR3 nucleotides are TGTGCCAGCAGGCCGAGACTAGCGGGGGGCACAGATACGCAGTATTTT.

The chain joins TRBV20-1 to TRBJ2-3; 9 bases map to TRBD1. Germline V gene sequence: CDR1 DFQATT, CDR2 SNEGSKA (reference sequence). Germline trimming cut 7 bases from V and 2 bases from J; bases unmatched to any gene: 19. This CDR3 is 18 amino acids long. The CDR3 reads CSVIPTFGTGFSTDTQYF. The CDR3 nucleotides read TGCAGTGTTATACCCACATTCGGGACAGGGTTTTCCACAGATACGCAGTATTTT.

This clonotype showed up just a few times. This chain connects TRBV28 to TRBJ2-1, with D uncertain. CDR1 MDHEN and CDR2 SYDVKM come from the germline V gene. V lost 4 bases, J lost 0 bases, and 16 bases lay in between. The CDR3 runs to 17 residues. CDR3 residues: CASSSSVLKGSYNEQFF. The CDR3 DNA reads TGTGCCAGCAGTTCCTCGGTCCTGAAGGGCTCCTACAATGAGCAGTTCTTC.